Below, 8 T cell receptor beta chains from the same sample are listed, as sequenced in a study of blood T cells in healthy people across ages. The second PCR ran about 7 to 12 cycles with a sample-barcoded 5' primer and J-beta primers. TCRdb reprocessed the 5' RACE reads with MiXCR, giving one entry per CDR3 protein. The top ten hold 0.65% to 0.95% of the sample, which has more than 1,000,000 distinct CDR3 sequences, about 25% seen once. The data also belong to a second study, concerning T cells of mothers and their children.

The sample comprised blood. These receptors were collected from a girl under 10 years old in good health.

CDR3 sequence (DNA): TGTGCCAGCAGCTTATTCTTACTGGGAAGCGGGAGGTCCTCCTACGAGCAGTACTTC. Translating gives CASSLFLLGSGRSSYEQYF. This chain joins TRBV7-2 and TRBJ2-7; 9 positions agree with TRBD2. Trimming cost V 2 bases and J 0 bases; bases outside gene matches: 14. Germline V lookup: CDR1 SGHTA, CDR2 FQGNSA. The CDR3 consists of 19 residues. Full variable domain (outside the CDR3, taken from reference TRBV7-2 and TRBJ2-7): GAGVSQSPSNKVTEKGKDVELRCDPISGHTALYWYRQSLGQGLEFLIYFQGNSAPDKSGLPSDRFSAERTGGSVSTLTIQRTQQEDSAVYLCASSLFLLGSGRSSYEQYFGPGTRLTVT.

In its sample, this clonotype was seen once. The V gene is TRBV6-6, the J gene TRBJ1-2; a possible D gene is TRBD1 (5 bases). V lost 0 bases to trimming and J lost 4 bases, with 12 bases between them. The CDR3 sequence is 15 residues long. Per the germline V gene, CDR1 is MNHNY and CDR2 is SVGAGI (reference sequence). The CDR3 bases are TGTGCCAGCAGTTACTCGATTGGCGGGGGCTATGGCTACACCTTC. This translates into CASSYSIGGGYGYTF.

The V and J genes are TRBV29-1 and TRBJ2-5, with D perhaps matching TRBD2 (6 bases). The germline V gene encodes CDR1 SQVTM and CDR2 ANQGSEA. CDR3 length: 12 residues. Trimming took off 7 bases at V and 1 base at J, with 10 bases between the two ends. The CDR3 nucleotides are TGCAGCGCTAGGGACTTCCAAGAGACCCAGTACTTC. As protein: CSARDFQETQYF.

The chain combines TRBV2 with TRBJ1-2; possibly TRBD1 for D (6 bases). The V gene's germline CDR1 is SNHLY and CDR2 FYNNEI. CDR3 size: 17 residues. Trimming shortened V by 3 bases and J by 2 bases, and 19 bases separated the two germline ends. CDR3 residues: CASSDWGHPAGNYGYTF. For the CDR3, the DNA is TGTGCCAGCAGTGATTGGGGACACCCCGCTGGCAACTATGGCTACACCTTC.

A note on this clonotype: One junction end disagrees with the germline gene, perhaps due to a read error. This rearrangement joins TRBV7-9 to TRBJ2-1; D not resolved. Germline assignment: CDR1 SEHNR and CDR2 FQNEAQ (reference sequence). CDR3 length: 14 amino acids. The CDR3 DNA reads as TGTGCCAGCAGCGTAGCTAATGGGTACAATGAGCAGTTCTTC. Translated: CASSVANGYNEQFF.

The chain couples TRBV5-1 to TRBJ2-5, with D tentatively TRBD1 or TRBD2 (5 bases each). Germline assignment: CDR1 SGHRS and CDR2 YFSETQ. The V end was cut by 0 bases, the J end by 0 bases, with 12 bases between. The CDR3 totals 16 residues. CDR3 residues: CASSLGRGRYQETQYF. CDR3 coding DNA: TGCGCCAGCAGCTTGGGTAGGGGACGGTACCAAGAGACCCAGTACTTC.

There are a few counts of this clonotype. The J gene is TRBJ2-1, the V gene TRBV6-4; D perhaps matches TRBD2 (5 bases). This CDR3 has 14 amino acids. Between the trimmed V and J ends, which lost 6 bases and 5 bases, there was a span of 14 bases. CDR1 and CDR2 (germline): MRHNA, SNTAGT. CDR3 sequence: CASRRGFLDNEQFF. DNA for the CDR3: TGTGCCAGCAGGAGAGGGTTCCTAGACAATGAGCAGTTCTTC.

The V call is TRBV20-1, the J call TRBJ2-2; D is possibly TRBD1 (6 bases). This CDR3 contains 14 residues. The V gene lost 1 base and the J gene lost 6 bases, with 12 bases spanning the gap. Per the germline V gene, CDR1 is DFQATT and CDR2 is SNEGSKA (reference sequence). The CDR3 DNA is TGCAGTGCTAGAGGACCACAGGGATCCGGGGAGCTGTTTTTT. It specifies CSARGPQGSGELFF.